This T cell receptor (beta chain) comes out of a study of OX40 agonist ivuxolimab in advanced cancers. The data were produced by immunoSEQ multiplex PCR, yet TCRdb's version contains in-frame clones alone and is incomplete. This sample has about 79,000 clones, with roughly 94% found just once. The CDR3 consists of 17 residues. The gene calls are TRBV21-1 and TRBJ2-5; whether TRBD2, the table's D call, matches the DNA was not checked. TRBV21-1 is reported as a pseudogene. Specimen: CD4+ or CD8+ T cells sorted from blood, collected in a trial of the OX40 agonist ivuxolimab. The receptor's source is an adult with an advanced solid tumor such as melanoma, head and neck, liver or kidney cancer. CDR3 nucleotides: TGTGCCAGCAGCTCCCGGAGGAGATGGACTCTGCAAGAGACCCAGTACTTC. This codes for CASSSRRRWTLQETQYF.